This TCR beta chain derives from a study of CD8 T cells in Susac syndrome. Study background: Among sequenced Susac syndrome patients, six had active disease and roughly eight were in remission.

Germline values: CDR1 LNHDA, CDR2 SQIVND (reference sequence). The CDR3 covers 15 residues. After extraction with the RNeasy kit, roughly 0.45 to 1 ug of the RNA was reverse transcribed using random hexamers. Amplification of TCR beta CDR3 by immunoSEQ multiplex PCR spanned 54 Vbeta and 13 Jbeta. TCRdb ran MiXCR on the immunoSEQ multiplex PCR reads and lists one entry per CDR3 protein. The sample holds about 200,000 distinct CDR3 sequences, roughly 91% seen once. As concerns this clonotype: One end of the junction varies from germline; a read error may be responsible.

Fulfillment of recently defined diagnostic criteria for definite or probable disease was shown by the patients with Susac syndrome. TEMRA cells were enriched by FACS, and CD4+ and CD8+ T cells were negatively isolated. Sequencing was carried out using CD4+ T cells from PBMCs. This sequence was found in a human donor with Susac syndrome. J is TRBJ1-6 and V is TRBV19; D gene uncertain. The CDR3 loop reads CASSLEGRLNSPLHF. CDR3 sequence (DNA): TGTGCCAGTAGTTTAGAAGGACGGCTTAATTCACCCCTCCACTTT.